These 7 T cell receptor beta chains were all obtained from the same sample, sequenced in a study of T and B cells in COVID-19 patients. From blood, roughly 220-550 ng of genomic DNA served as TRB template. Multiplex PCR with BIOMED2 TRB-A/B primer pools amplified TRB rearrangements. TCRdb analysed the multiplex PCR reads with MiXCR anew, one entry per CDR3 protein. The sample has approximately 5,200 distinct CDR3 sequences; just under 20% are singletons. Sequences were obtained from blood. The receptors here all came from a human donor who had recovered from COVID-19.

By share, this clonotype ranks as medium-sized. The J gene is TRBJ2-3, the V gene TRBV19; D gene uncertain. Germline loops: CDR1 LNHDA, CDR2 SQIVND (reference sequence). CDR3 length: 14 residues. The V gene lost 3 bases and the J gene lost 8 bases, with 15 bases spanning the gap. CDR3 amino acids: CASSIKASLLTQYF. CDR3 nucleotides: TGTGCCAGTAGTATTAAGGCCTCGCTCCTTACGCAGTATTTT.

The rearrangement links TRBV21-1 to TRBJ1-4. TRBV21-1 is noted as a pseudogene. This CDR3 contains 13 residues. CDR3 residues: CASSGIDPEKLFF. In DNA form, the CDR3 reads TGTGCCAGCAGCGGTATAGATCCCGAAAAACTGTTTTTT.

The chain combines TRBV27 with TRBJ1-2, with TRBD1 matching 11 bases. The V gene end was trimmed by 0 bases and the J gene end by 9 bases; junction bases not matched to a gene: 6. The CDR3 has 15 amino acids. Germline CDR1 MNHEY, CDR2 SMNVEV (reference sequence). The CDR3 sequence is CASSLSRDRGFSYTF. As DNA, the CDR3 is TGTGCCAGCAGTTTATCGAGGGACAGGGGGTTCAGCTACACCTTC.

The gene calls are TRBV6-5 and TRBJ2-3, with 8 positions matching TRBD1. Germline V gene data show CDR1 as MNHEY and CDR2 as SVGAGI. CDR3 length: 14 amino acids. V lost 6 bases to trimming and J lost 5 bases; unmatched junction nucleotides: 7. The CDR3 is CASSSGQGKDTQYF. CDR3 nucleotides: TGTGCCAGCAGCTCCGGACAGGGTAAAGATACGCAGTATTTT.

By frequency in the sample, this clonotype is medium-sized (0.01 to 0.1%). This chain joins TRBV18 and TRBJ1-4, with a weak D call TRBD1 (6 bases). The V and J ends lost 11 bases and 7 bases respectively, with 17 bases between them. The germline V gene encodes CDR1 KGHSH and CDR2 LQKENI. The CDR3 has 13 residues. CDR3 bases: TGTGCCGCAAGACAGGAAGCAGGTGAAAAACTGTTTTTT. Amino acids: CAARQEAGEKLFF. Looking up the rest from reference TRBV18 and TRBJ1-4 gives the full variable domain: NAGVMQNPRHLVRRRGQEARLRCSPMKGHSHVYWYRQLPEEGLKFMVYLQKENIIDESGMPKERFSAEFPKEGPSILRIQQVVRGDSAAYFCAARQEAGEKLFFGSGTQLSVL.

In this sample, this clonotype is medium-sized. The chain carries TRBV7-9 and TRBJ2-5, with 10 bases fitting TRBD2. The J segment lost 5 bases and the V segment lost 4 bases, leaving 4 bases of the junction unmatched. This CDR3 has 14 residues. Germline values: CDR1 SEHNR, CDR2 FQNEAQ (reference sequence). In DNA form, the CDR3 reads TGTGCCAGCAGCTCTAGCGGGAGTGAGGAGACCCAGTACTTC. This encodes CASSSSGSEETQYF. Filled out from reference TRBV7-9 and TRBJ2-5, the complete variable domain reads DTGVSQNPRHKITKRGQNVTFRCDPISEHNRLYWYRQTLGQGPEFLTYFQNEAQLEKSRLLSDRFSAERPKGSFSTLEIQRTEQGDSAMYLCASSSSGSEETQYFGPGTRLLVL.

This clonotype has at least ten counts. The rearrangement uses TRBV6-2 or TRBV6-3 and TRBJ2-5; possible D gene TRBD1, 5 bases. V was shortened by 7 bases and J by 4 bases, with 19 bases between the two germline ends. CDR3 size: 15 residues. The germline CDR1 and CDR2 sequences are MNHEY and SVGEGT. Written as DNA, the CDR3 is TGTGCCAGCAATCACAGGCGGTTCCTTCGAGAGACCCAGTACTTC. It codes for CASNHRRFLRETQYF.